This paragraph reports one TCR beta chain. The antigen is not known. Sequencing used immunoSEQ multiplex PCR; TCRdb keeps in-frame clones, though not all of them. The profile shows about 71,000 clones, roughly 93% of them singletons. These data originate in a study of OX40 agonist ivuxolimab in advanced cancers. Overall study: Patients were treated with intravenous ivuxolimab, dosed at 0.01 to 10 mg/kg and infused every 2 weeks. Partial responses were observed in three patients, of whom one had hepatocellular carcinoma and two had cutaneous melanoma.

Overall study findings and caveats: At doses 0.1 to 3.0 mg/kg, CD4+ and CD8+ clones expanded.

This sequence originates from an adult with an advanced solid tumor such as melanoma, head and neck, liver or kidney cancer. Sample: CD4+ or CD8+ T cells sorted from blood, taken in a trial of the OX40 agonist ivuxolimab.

The CDR3: CASSPASGKAKNIQYF. DNA for the CDR3: TGTGCCAGCAGTCCCGCTAGCGGGAAGGCCAAAAACATTCAGTACTTC. The chain couples TRBV6-6 to TRBJ2-4; TRBD2 agrees at 9 bases. Germline CDR1 is MNHNY and CDR2 is SVGAGI (reference sequence). Trimming removed 5 bases from V and 1 base from J; junction bases left unmatched: 6. CDR3 length: 16 amino acids.